Listed below are T cell receptor beta chains from one sample, sequenced in a study of CD8 T cells in Susac syndrome. TCRdb re-derived calls from the immunoSEQ multiplex PCR reads in MiXCR, one entry per CDR3 protein. The repertoire holds around 180,000 distinct CDR3 sequences, with around 94% as singletons. The material sequenced was CD4+ T cells from PBMCs. These receptors all come from a human donor with Susac syndrome. CDR3s include the opening cysteine and the closing phenylalanine or tryptophan. The D gene is left open where the match is weak. Clone size appears in some rows only: once, few, many, or a class for an expanded clone.

TRBV14,TRBJ2-1,15,NA,NA,CASSLQPPEYNEQFF,TGTGCCAGCAGCCTCCAGCCTCCTGAATACAATGAGCAGTTCTTC
TRBV6-5,TRBJ1-2,15,NA,NA,CASRPGQVANYGYTF,TGTGCCAGCAGGCCTGGGCAGGTAGCTAACTATGGCTACACCTTC
TRBV27,TRBJ1-1,12,NA,NA,CASTSSEGGAFF,TGTGCCAGCACCTCTTCTGAGGGGGGGGCTTTCTTT
TRBV7-2,TRBJ2-5,14,NA,NA,CASSSGPFGETQYF,TGTGCCAGCAGCTCCGGCCCATTCGGAGAGACCCAGTACTTC
TRBV15,TRBJ2-5,15,TRBD1,NA,CATSIRRGREETQYF,TGTGCCACCAGCATCCGCAGGGGGCGGGAAGAGACCCAGTACTTC
TRBV20-1,TRBJ2-7,11,TRBD1,NA,CSTRQGYEQYF,TGCAGTACCCGACAGGGTTACGAGCAGTACTTC
TRBV2,TRBJ2-7,13,NA,NA,CASSLDGVYEQYF,TGTGCCAGCAGTTTGGACGGTGTCTACGAGCAGTACTTC
TRBV18,TRBJ2-7,14,TRBD1,NA,CASSPTGTDYEQYF,TGTGCCAGCTCACCTACCGGGACAGACTACGAGCAGTACTTC
TRBV7-8,TRBJ2-5,12,NA,NA,CASSFGSETQYF,TGTGCCAGCAGTTTCGGGTCAGAGACCCAGTACTTC
TRBV5-1,TRBJ2-3,15,NA,NA,CASKPLPTLTDTQYF,TGCGCCAGCAAGCCGCTCCCCACACTCACAGATACGCAGTATTTT
TRBV29-1,TRBJ1-5,13,NA,NA,CSVSESPNQPQHF,TGCAGCGTTTCCGAGAGTCCTAATCAGCCCCAGCATTTT
TRBV20-1,TRBJ1-2,13,NA,NA,CSATLGRDYGYTF,TGCAGTGCCACCCTCGGCAGAGACTATGGCTACACCTTC
TRBV20-1,TRBJ2-7,11,TRBD1,NA,CSARTGSEQYF,TGCAGTGCTAGGACAGGGAGCGAGCAGTACTTC
TRBV6-2/TRBV6-3,TRBJ1-4,13,NA,NA,CASSTTTRGKLFF,TGTGCCAGCAGCACCACGACGCGCGGAAAACTGTTTTTT
TRBV3-1,TRBJ2-5,16,TRBD2,NA,CASSPSVAGGQETQYF,TGTGCCAGCAGCCCCTCGGTAGCGGGGGGGCAAGAGACCCAGTACTTC
TRBV20-1,TRBJ2-2,12,NA,NA,CSANGLTGELFF,TGCAGTGCAAATGGACTGACCGGGGAGCTGTTTTTT
TRBV24-1,TRBJ2-5,15,NA,NA,CATSSGDSPQETQYF,TGTGCCACCAGTTCTGGCGACAGCCCCCAAGAGACCCAGTACTTC
TRBV6-2/TRBV6-3,TRBJ1-5,13,NA,NA,CASSSTGNQPQHF,TGTGCCAGCAGTTCAACAGGCAATCAGCCCCAGCATTTT
TRBV7-2,TRBJ2-7,14,NA,NA,CASSRPGGRDEQYF,TGTGCCAGCAGCCGCCCCGGGGGGCGCGACGAGCAGTACTTC
TRBV19,TRBJ1-2,11,NA,NA,CASSRNQDYTF,TGTGCCAGTAGTAGAAACCAGGACTACACCTTC
TRBV20-1,TRBJ1-1,14,NA,NA,CSAARDKKNTEAFF,TGCAGTGCTGCCCGGGACAAAAAGAACACTGAAGCTTTCTTT
TRBV12-3/TRBV12-4,TRBJ2-2,15,TRBD1,NA,CASSYDRGLAGELFF,TGTGCCAGCAGTTACGACAGGGGGTTAGCCGGGGAGCTGTTTTTT
TRBV28,TRBJ1-5,13,NA,NA,CASGPPSNQPQHF,TGTGCCAGCGGACCTCCTAGCAATCAGCCCCAGCATTTT
TRBV5-4,TRBJ2-5,15,TRBD1,NA,CASSLPTGIQETQYF,TGTGCCAGCAGCTTGCCGACAGGGATCCAAGAGACCCAGTACTTC
TRBV9,TRBJ2-3,14,NA,few,CASSSRTGTDTQYF,TGTGCCAGCAGCTCTCGGACAGGCACAGATACGCAGTATTTT
TRBV6-1,TRBJ1-6,16,TRBD1,NA,CASSPTDRGNNSPLHF,TGTGCCAGCAGTCCAACAGACAGGGGGAATAATTCACCCCTCCACTTT
TRBV12-3/TRBV12-4,TRBJ2-7,14,NA,NA,CASSLRRSSYEQYF,TGTGCCAGCAGTTTGCGGCGGAGCTCCTACGAGCAGTACTTC
TRBV2,TRBJ2-7,13,NA,once,CASRVRGGSEQYF,TGTGCCAGCAGGGTCAGGGGAGGATCCGAGCAGTACTTC